The next 21 T cell receptor beta chains were all read from a single sample in a study of blood T cells in healthy people across ages. A second PCR of about 6 to 11 cycles used a sample-barcoded 5' primer and a J-beta primer mix. Each CDR3 protein gets one entry after TCRdb re-called the 5' RACE reads with MiXCR. The table has around 1,600,000 distinct CDR3 sequences, about 45% seen once. The sequencing sample was made of blood. The source is a woman aged 18-35 years in good health.

CDR3 region: CSIVWLAGNEQFF. CDR3 nucleotides: TGCAGCATTGTTTGGCTAGCGGGTAATGAGCAGTTCTTC. This chain links TRBV29-1 with TRBJ2-1, with TRBD2 identical over 8 bases. Trimming at V came to 8 bases and at J to 7 bases, leaving 10 bases not matched to a gene. Germline V lookup: CDR1 SQVTM, CDR2 ANQGSEA. This CDR3 is built from 13 residues.

This clonotype came up a few times. V and J are TRBV6-6 and TRBJ1-3; D is unresolved. The CDR3 runs 15 residues. Germline CDR1 reads MNHNY; CDR2 reads SVGAGI (reference sequence). Trimming cost V 2 bases and J 4 bases, with 12 bases left between them. The CDR3 DNA follows: TGTGCCAGCAGTTACAAGTTAGATAGCGGAAACACCATATATTTT. Translated, it gives CASSYKLDSGNTIYF.

The rearrangement uses TRBV6-6 and TRBJ2-7; no reliable D call. The CDR3 is 13 amino acids. Germline V gene lookup returns CDR1 MNHNY and CDR2 SVGAGI (reference sequence). Trimming pared 2 bases from V and 2 bases from J, leaving 7 bases between. The CDR3 nucleotides read TGTGCCAGCAGTTACGACGAAACCTACGAGCAGTACTTC. Its translation: CASSYDETYEQYF.

The rearrangement joins TRBV7-3 to TRBJ2-7, with 8 bases that match TRBD1. CDR1 and CDR2 (germline): SGHTA, FQGTGA. V shed 2 bases, J shed 2 bases, and the junction held 8 bases outside the gene matches. CDR3 length equals 16 residues. CDR3 region: CASSLGDRFSPYEQYF. Here the CDR3 DNA reads TGTGCCAGCAGCTTAGGGGACAGGTTCTCCCCCTACGAGCAGTACTTC.

There are a few counts of this clonotype. CDR3 sequence reads: CASSKGPGYNSPLHF. DNA of the CDR3: TGTGCCAGCAGCAAAGGCCCGGGATATAATTCACCCCTCCACTTT. The chain carries TRBV21-1 and TRBJ1-6; TRBD1 is the table's D call and was not checked against the DNA. TRBV21-1 is an annotated pseudogene. The CDR3 is 15 amino acids.

This clonotype was counted only a few times. The chain combines TRBV28 with TRBJ2-6; 8 nucleotides match TRBD2. The length of the CDR3 is 16 residues. CDR1 and CDR2 (germline): MDHEN, SYDVKM. The junction had 1 base not matched to a gene; V was cut back by 3 bases and J by 0 bases. CDR3 residues: CASSFAGGSGANVLTF. The DNA of the CDR3 is TGTGCCAGCAGTTTTGCGGGGGGCTCTGGGGCCAACGTCCTGACTTTC.

This clonotype has a single count. This rearrangement joins TRBV29-1 to TRBJ2-1, with unresolved D. The J call may be wrong; the DNA end is better matched by TRBJ2-7. Germline assignment: CDR1 SQVTM and CDR2 ANQGSEA. CDR3 length equals 14 residues. Here the CDR3 reads CSVGSLLPYNEQYF. CDR3 in DNA: TGCAGCGTTGGGAGCCTTCTCCCTTACAATGAGCAGTACTTC.

The chain couples TRBV6-6 to TRBJ2-7; 7 bases are shared with TRBD2. CDR1 and CDR2 from the germline V gene are MNHNY and SVGAGI (reference sequence). Trimming cost V 9 bases and J 0 bases; bases outside gene matches: 5. The CDR3 runs to 13 residues. The CDR3 coding sequence is TGTGCCAGTGCGACTAGCAACTCCTACGAGCAGTACTTC. The encoded protein is CASATSNSYEQYF.

As for this clonotype: The junction and the germline gene differ at one end; a read error may be behind it. The chain recombines TRBV2 with TRBJ1-4; no clear D gene. Per germline, CDR1 SNHLY and CDR2 FYNNEI. CDR3 length: 12 amino acids. CDR3 region: CTSSEVREKLFF. CDR3 DNA: TGTACCAGCAGTGAAGTCCGCGAAAAACTGTTTTTT. Full variable domain (remainder filled in from reference TRBV2 and TRBJ1-4): EPEVTQTPSHQVTQMGQEVILRCVPISNHLYFYWYRQILGQKVEFLVSFYNNEISEKSEIFDDQFSVERPDGSNFTLKIRSTKLEDSAMYFCTSSEVREKLFFGSGTQLSVL.

This chain links TRBV7-9 with TRBJ2-3; D gene unclear. CDR3 size: 16 residues. V lost 5 bases and J 2 bases, leaving 17 bases between the germline ends. Looked up from germline, CDR1 is SEHNR and CDR2 is FQNEAQ (reference sequence). The CDR3 DNA is TGTGCCAGCAGCCCGCTTCTGGCGATCGACACAGATACGCAGTATTTT. Its translation: CASSPLLAIDTDTQYF.

In its sample, this clonotype was seen a few times. A single base separates this from a much larger clone, so it may be a read error. This chain links TRBV20-1 with TRBJ2-3, with D possibly being TRBD2 (6 bases). The CDR3 contains 14 residues. Germline V lookup: CDR1 DFQATT, CDR2 SNEGSKA (reference sequence). Between the trimmed V and J ends, which lost 5 bases and 0 bases, there was a span of 12 bases. Here the CDR3 reads CSADGGESTDTQYF. DNA for the CDR3: TGCAGTGCTGATGGAGGGGAAAGCACAGATACGCAGTATTTT.

The chain is built from TRBV6-2 or TRBV6-3 and TRBJ1-2; D remains ambiguous. Germline V gene lookup returns CDR1 MNHEY and CDR2 SVGEGT. Trimming left V 0 bases short and J 5 bases short, with 13 bases between. CDR3 length equals 15 residues. CDR3 in amino acids: CASSYSLQARYGYTF. CDR3 nucleotides: TGTGCCAGCAGTTACTCGCTTCAGGCCAGGTATGGCTACACCTTC.

In its sample, this clonotype was seen a few times. The chain couples TRBV2 to TRBJ1-1, with D hard to call. The germline gives CDR1 SNHLY, CDR2 FYNNEI. The V and J ends lost 7 bases and 5 bases respectively, with 17 bases between them. The CDR3 length is 14 residues. CDR3 amino acids: CASILGRERTEAFF. In DNA, the CDR3 is TGTGCCAGCATACTGGGGAGGGAAAGGACTGAAGCTTTCTTT.

The J gene is TRBJ2-3, the V gene TRBV28; 7 positions agree with TRBD1. The CDR3 is 17 amino acids. Germline values: CDR1 MDHEN, CDR2 SYDVKM. V lost 6 bases, J lost 0 bases, and 12 bases stayed unmatched. CDR3: CASRRQGAPPSTDTQYF. The DNA for the CDR3 is TGTGCCAGCAGGCGACAGGGAGCACCTCCTAGCACAGATACGCAGTATTTT.

A word on this clonotype: A much larger clone differs by one base, so this may be a read error. This sequence joins TRBV27 and TRBJ1-2, with D unclear. Germline V gene lookup returns CDR1 MNHEY and CDR2 SMNVEV (reference sequence). The CDR3 has 13 amino acids. The CDR3 spells CDSSLSSNYGYTF. The CDR3 bases are TGTGACAGCAGTTTATCTTCGAACTATGGCTACACCTTC.

The rearrangement links TRBV11-2 to TRBJ2-3; 13 nucleotides match TRBD2. J lost 5 bases, V lost 5 bases, and 7 bases had no gene match. Germline V gene lookup returns CDR1 SGHAT and CDR2 FQNNGV. The CDR3 loop spans 16 amino acids. Written as DNA, the CDR3 is TGTGCCAGCAGCATGCCTGGACTAGCGGGAGTAGATACGCAGTATTTT. It translates to CASSMPGLAGVDTQYF. Full variable domain (outside the CDR3, taken from reference TRBV11-2 and TRBJ2-3): EAGVAQSPRYKIIEKRQSVAFWCNPISGHATLYWYQQILGQGPKLLIQFQNNGVVDDSQLPKDRFSAERLKGVDSTLKIQPAKLEDSAVYLCASSMPGLAGVDTQYFGPGTRLTVL.

This clonotype has only a few counts. The chain links TRBV27 to TRBJ1-1, with a tentative D call TRBD1 (5 bases). The length of the CDR3 is 16 residues. The germline V gene encodes CDR1 MNHEY and CDR2 SMNVEV (reference sequence). V lost 5 bases to trimming and J lost 5 bases, with 21 bases between them. For the CDR3, the DNA is TGTGCCAGCAGTACCCCTAGGGGAGGGATCTATACTGAAGCTTTCTTT. Residues: CASSTPRGGIYTEAFF.

V gene TRBV5-1 combines with J gene TRBJ2-3; unclear D gene. The CDR3 loop spans 15 amino acids. CDR1 is SGHRS and CDR2 is YFSETQ in the germline V gene. Trimming stripped 4 bases from V and 3 bases from J, with 15 bases between. This CDR3 is CASSTTLGRTDTQYF. The CDR3 region has the DNA TGCGCCAGCAGCACAACCCTTGGACGAACAGATACGCAGTATTTT. Full variable domain (outside the CDR3, taken from reference TRBV5-1 and TRBJ2-3): KAGVTQTPRYLIKTRGQQVTLSCSPISGHRSVSWYQQTPGQGLQFLFEYFSETQRNKGNFPGRFSGRQFSNSRSEMNVSTLELGDSALYLCASSTTLGRTDTQYFGPGTRLTVL.

In its sample, this clonotype was seen a few times. Written as DNA, the CDR3 is TGTGCCAGCAGCCAAGAGCGGCGGGGGGGGTATACGCAGTATTTT. Translated, it gives CASSQERRGGYTQYF. The J gene is TRBJ2-3, the V gene TRBV3-1; 9 bases map to TRBD2. The CDR3 runs to 15 residues. V shed 0 bases and J 7 bases; nucleotides not matched to a gene: 5. CDR1 is LGHDT and CDR2 is YNNKEL in the germline V gene (reference sequence).

The V and J genes are TRBV6-5 and TRBJ2-1; 8 bases line up with TRBD1. Unmatched junction bases numbered 6, after V lost 5 bases and J lost 3 bases. Germline V lookup: CDR1 MNHEY, CDR2 SVGAGI. This CDR3 comprises 15 residues. CDR3 protein: CASSDDRGGYNEQFF. The DNA of the CDR3 is TGTGCCAGCAGTGATGACAGGGGTGGCTACAATGAGCAGTTCTTC.

The chain employs TRBV9 and TRBJ2-2; D ambiguous. The CDR3 has 15 residues. Trimming stripped 3 bases from V and 5 bases from J, with 14 bases between. CDR1 and CDR2 from the germline V gene are SGDLS and YYNGEE. CDR3 region: CASSDWAEQTGELFF. CDR3 coding DNA: TGTGCCAGCAGCGACTGGGCGGAACAGACCGGGGAGCTGTTTTTT.